This TCR beta chain stems from a study of blood T cell repertoires in COVID-19. Study information: From T cells, B-cell-depleted T cells, or PBMCs came the material, which was cDNA or gDNA.

This table comes from immunoSEQ multiplex PCR, and its TCRdb copy is limited to in-frame clones, with some not included. The sample has about 230,000 clones, 65% to 90% seen once; the top ten hold 11%. The CDR3 is 13 amino acids. Trimming removed 6 bases from V and 7 bases from J, with 13 bases in between. Germline assignment: CDR1 WSHSY and CDR2 SAAADI. The receptor was derived from a man aged 45 to 65 with COVID-19, enrolled during active disease. The source material was peripheral blood. This chain joins TRBV10-2 and TRBJ1-5, with TRBD1 as a possible D gene (6 bases). The CDR3 spells CASRPQGNQPQHF. In nucleotides, the CDR3 is TGCGCCAGCAGACCACAGGGAAACCAGCCCCAGCATTTT.